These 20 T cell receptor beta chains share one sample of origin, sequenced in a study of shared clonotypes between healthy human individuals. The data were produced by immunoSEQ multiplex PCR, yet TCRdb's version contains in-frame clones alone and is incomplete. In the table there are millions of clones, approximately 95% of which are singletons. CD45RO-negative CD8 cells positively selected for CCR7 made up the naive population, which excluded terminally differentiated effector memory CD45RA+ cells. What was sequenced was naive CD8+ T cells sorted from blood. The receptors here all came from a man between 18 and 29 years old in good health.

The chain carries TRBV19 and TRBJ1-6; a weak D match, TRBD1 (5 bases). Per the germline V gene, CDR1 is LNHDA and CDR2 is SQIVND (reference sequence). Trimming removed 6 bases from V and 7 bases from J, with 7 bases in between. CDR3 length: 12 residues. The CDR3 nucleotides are TGTGCCAGTAGACAGGAGAATTCACCCCTCCACTTT. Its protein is CASRQENSPLHF.

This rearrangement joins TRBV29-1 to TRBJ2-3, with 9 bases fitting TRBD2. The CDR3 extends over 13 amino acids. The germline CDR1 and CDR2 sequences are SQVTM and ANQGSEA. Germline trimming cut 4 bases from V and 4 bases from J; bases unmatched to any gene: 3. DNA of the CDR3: TGCAGCGTTGGCGCGGGGGGGGCAGATACGCAGTATTTT. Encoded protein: CSVGAGGADTQYF.

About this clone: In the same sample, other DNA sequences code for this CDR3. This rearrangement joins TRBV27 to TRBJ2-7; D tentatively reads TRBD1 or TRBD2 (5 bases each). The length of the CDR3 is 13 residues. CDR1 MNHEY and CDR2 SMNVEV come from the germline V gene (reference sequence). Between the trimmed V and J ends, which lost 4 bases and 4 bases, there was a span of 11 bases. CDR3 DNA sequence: TGTGCCAGCAGTTCAGCTGGGGGTTACGAGCAGTACTTC. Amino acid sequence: CASSSAGGYEQYF.

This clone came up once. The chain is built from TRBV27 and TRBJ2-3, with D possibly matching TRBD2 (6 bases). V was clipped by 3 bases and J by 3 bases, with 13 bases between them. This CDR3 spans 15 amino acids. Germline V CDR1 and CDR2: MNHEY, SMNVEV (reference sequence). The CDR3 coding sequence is TGTGCCAGCAGTTTGGAGGGGTTCCGTACAGATACGCAGTATTTT. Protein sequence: CASSLEGFRTDTQYF.

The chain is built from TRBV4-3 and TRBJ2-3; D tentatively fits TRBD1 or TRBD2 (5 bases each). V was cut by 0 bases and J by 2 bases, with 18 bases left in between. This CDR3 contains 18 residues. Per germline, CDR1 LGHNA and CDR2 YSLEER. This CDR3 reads CASSQEGWGEGNTDTQYF. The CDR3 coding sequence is TGCGCCAGCAGCCAAGAGGGGTGGGGTGAGGGGAACACAGATACGCAGTATTTT.

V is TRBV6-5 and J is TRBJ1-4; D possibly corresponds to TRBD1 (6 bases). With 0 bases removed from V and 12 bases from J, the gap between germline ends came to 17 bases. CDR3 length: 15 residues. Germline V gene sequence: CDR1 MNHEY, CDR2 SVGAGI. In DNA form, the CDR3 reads TGTGCCAGCAGTTACTCACAGGGCAGTCCTAGGGAACTGTTTTTT. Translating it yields CASSYSQGSPRELFF.

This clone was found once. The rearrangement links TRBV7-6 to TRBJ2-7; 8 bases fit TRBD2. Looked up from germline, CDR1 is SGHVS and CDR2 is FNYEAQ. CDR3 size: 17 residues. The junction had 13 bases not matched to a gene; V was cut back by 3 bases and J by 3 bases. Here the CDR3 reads CASSLALGVAGNYEQYF. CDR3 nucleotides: TGTGCCAGCAGCTTGGCGCTTGGCGTAGCGGGGAACTACGAGCAGTACTTC. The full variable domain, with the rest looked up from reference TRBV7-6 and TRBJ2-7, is GAGVSQSPRYKVTKRGQDVALRCDPISGHVSLYWYRQALGQGPEFLTYFNYEAQQDKSGLPNDRFSAERPEGSISTLTIQRTEQRDSAMYRCASSLALGVAGNYEQYFGPGTRLTVT.

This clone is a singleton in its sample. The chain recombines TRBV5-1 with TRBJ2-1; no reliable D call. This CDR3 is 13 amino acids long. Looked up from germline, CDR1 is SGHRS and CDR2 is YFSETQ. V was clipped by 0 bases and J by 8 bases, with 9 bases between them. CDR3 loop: CASSLAVDYEQFF. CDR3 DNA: TGCGCCAGCAGCTTGGCAGTAGACTATGAGCAGTTCTTC.

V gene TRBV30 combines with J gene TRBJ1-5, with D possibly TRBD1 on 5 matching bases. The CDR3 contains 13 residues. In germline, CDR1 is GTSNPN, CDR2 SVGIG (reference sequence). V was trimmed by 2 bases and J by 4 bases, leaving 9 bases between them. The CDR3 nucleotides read TGTGCCTGGAGTCCGGGGGAAAATCAGCCCCAGCATTTT. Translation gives CAWSPGENQPQHF.

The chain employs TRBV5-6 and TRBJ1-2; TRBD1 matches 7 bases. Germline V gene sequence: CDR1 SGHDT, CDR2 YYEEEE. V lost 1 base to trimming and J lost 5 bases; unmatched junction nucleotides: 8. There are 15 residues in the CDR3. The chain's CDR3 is CASSLNVGQWYGYTF. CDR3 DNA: TGTGCCAGCAGCTTGAACGTGGGACAGTGGTATGGCTACACCTTC.

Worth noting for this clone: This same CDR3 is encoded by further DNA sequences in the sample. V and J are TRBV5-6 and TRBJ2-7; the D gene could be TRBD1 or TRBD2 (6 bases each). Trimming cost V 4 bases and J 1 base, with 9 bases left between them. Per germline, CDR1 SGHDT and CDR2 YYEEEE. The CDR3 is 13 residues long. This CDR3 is CASSEGGSYEQYF. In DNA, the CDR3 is TGTGCCAGCAGCGAGGGGGGATCCTACGAGCAGTACTTC.

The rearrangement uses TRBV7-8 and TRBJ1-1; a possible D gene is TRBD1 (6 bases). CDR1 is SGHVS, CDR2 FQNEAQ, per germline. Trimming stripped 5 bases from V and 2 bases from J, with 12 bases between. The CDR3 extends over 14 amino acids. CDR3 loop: CASSGYRDNTEAFF. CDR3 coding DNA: TGTGCCAGCAGCGGCTACAGGGACAACACTGAAGCTTTCTTT. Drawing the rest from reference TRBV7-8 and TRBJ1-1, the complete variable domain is GAGVSQSPRYKVAKRGQDVALRCDPISGHVSLFWYQQALGQGPEFLTYFQNEAQLDKSGLPSDRFFAERPEGSVSTLKIQRTQQEDSAVYLCASSGYRDNTEAFFGQGTRLTVV.

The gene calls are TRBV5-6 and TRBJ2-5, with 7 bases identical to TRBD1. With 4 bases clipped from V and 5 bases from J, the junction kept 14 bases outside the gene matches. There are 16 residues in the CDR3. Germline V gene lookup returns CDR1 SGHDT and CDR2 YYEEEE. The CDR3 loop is CASSSWGYRQGETQYF. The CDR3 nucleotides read TGTGCCAGCAGCAGCTGGGGTTATAGACAGGGTGAGACCCAGTACTTC.

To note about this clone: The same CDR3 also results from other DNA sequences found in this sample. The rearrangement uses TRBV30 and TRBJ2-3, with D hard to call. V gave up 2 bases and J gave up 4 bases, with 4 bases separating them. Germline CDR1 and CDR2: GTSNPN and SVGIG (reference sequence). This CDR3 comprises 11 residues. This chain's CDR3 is CAWSPADTQYF. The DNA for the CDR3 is TGTGCCTGGAGTCCTGCAGATACGCAGTATTTT.

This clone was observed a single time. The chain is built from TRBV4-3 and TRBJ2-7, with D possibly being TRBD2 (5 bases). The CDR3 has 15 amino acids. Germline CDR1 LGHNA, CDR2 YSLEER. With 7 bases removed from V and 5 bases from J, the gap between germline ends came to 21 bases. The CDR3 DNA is TGCGCCAGCAATGAGGGAACAGAGGGTGATCACGAGCAGTACTTC. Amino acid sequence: CASNEGTEGDHEQYF.

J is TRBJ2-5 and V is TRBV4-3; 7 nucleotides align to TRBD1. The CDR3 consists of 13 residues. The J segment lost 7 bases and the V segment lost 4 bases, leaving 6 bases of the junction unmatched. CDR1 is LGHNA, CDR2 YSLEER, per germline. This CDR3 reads CASSPGQAGTQYF. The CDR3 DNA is TGCGCCAGCAGCCCAGGACAGGCCGGGACCCAGTACTTC.

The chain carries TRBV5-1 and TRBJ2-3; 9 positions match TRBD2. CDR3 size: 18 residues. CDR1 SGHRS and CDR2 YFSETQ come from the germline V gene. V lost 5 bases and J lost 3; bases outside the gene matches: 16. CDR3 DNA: TGCGCCAGCAGATGGCCTAGCGGGACATACGAGGAAACAGATACGCAGTATTTT. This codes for CASRWPSGTYEETDTQYF.

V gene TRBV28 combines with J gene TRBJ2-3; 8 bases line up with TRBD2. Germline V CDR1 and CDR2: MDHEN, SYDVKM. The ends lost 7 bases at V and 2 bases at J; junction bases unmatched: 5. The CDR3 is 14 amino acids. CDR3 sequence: CASTGGADTDTQYF. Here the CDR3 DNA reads TGTGCCAGCACCGGGGGGGCCGACACAGATACGCAGTATTTT.

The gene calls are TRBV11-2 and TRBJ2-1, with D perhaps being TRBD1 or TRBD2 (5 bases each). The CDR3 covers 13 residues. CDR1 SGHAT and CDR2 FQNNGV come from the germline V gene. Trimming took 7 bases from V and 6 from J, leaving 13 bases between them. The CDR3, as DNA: TGTGCCAGCATCCCTTGGGGGACCAATGAGCAGTTCTTC. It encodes CASIPWGTNEQFF.

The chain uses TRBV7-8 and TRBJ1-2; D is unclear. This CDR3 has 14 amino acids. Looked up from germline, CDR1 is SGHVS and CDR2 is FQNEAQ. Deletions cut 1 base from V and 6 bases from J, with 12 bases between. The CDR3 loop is CASSLGPIMDGYTF. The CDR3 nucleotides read TGTGCCAGCAGCTTAGGCCCAATAATGGATGGCTACACCTTC.